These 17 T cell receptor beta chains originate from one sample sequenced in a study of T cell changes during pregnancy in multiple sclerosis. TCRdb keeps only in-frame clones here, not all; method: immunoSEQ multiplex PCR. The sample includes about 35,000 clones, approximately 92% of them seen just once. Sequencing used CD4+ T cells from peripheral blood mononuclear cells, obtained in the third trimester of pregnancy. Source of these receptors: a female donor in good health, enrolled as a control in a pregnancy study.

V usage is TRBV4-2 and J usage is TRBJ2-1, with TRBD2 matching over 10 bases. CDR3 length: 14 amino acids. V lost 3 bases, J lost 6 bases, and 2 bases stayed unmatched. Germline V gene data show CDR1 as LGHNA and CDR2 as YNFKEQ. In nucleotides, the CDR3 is TGTGCCAGCAGCCACCCTAGCGGGGGCAATGAGCAGTTCTTC. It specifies CASSHPSGGNEQFF.

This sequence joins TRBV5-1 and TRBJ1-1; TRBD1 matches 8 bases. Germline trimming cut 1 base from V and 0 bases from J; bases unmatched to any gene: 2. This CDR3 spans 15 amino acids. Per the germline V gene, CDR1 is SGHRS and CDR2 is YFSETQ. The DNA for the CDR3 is TGCGCCAGCAGCTTGCGGACAGGGTTGAACACTGAAGCTTTCTTT. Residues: CASSLRTGLNTEAFF. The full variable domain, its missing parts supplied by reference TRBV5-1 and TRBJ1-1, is KAGVTQTPRYLIKTRGQQVTLSCSPISGHRSVSWYQQTPGQGLQFLFEYFSETQRNKGNFPGRFSGRQFSNSRSEMNVSTLELGDSALYLCASSLRTGLNTEAFFGQGTRLTVV.

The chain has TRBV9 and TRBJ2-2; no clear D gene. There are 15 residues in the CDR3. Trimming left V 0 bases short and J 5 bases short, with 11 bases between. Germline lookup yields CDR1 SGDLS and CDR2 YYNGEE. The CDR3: CASSVAYSSTGELFF. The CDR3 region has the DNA TGTGCCAGCAGCGTAGCTTACAGCTCGACCGGGGAGCTGTTTTTT.

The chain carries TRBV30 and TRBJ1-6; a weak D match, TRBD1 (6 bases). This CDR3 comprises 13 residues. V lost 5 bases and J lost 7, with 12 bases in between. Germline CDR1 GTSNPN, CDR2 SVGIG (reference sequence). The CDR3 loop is CAWQGRGNSPLHF. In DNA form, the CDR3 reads TGTGCCTGGCAGGGGCGCGGGAATTCACCCCTCCACTTT.

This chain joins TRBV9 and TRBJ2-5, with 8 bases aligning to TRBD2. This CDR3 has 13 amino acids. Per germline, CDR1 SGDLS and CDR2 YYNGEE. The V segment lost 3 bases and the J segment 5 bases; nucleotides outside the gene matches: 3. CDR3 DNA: TGTGCCAGCAGCGCTAGCGGGCGGGAGACCCAGTACTTC. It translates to CASSASGRETQYF.

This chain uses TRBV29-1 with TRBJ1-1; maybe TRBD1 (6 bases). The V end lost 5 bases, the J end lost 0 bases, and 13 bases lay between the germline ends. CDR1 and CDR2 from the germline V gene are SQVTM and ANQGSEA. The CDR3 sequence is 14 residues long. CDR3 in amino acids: CSVLTGSVNTEAFF. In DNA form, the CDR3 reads TGCAGCGTTCTTACAGGGTCGGTGAACACTGAAGCTTTCTTT.

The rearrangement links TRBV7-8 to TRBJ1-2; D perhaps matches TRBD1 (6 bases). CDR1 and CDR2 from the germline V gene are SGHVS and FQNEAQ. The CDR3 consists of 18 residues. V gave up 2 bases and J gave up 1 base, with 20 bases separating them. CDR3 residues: CASSLLNSGTNFNYGYTF. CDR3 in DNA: TGTGCCAGCAGCTTACTCAACTCCGGGACAAATTTTAACTATGGCTACACCTTC.

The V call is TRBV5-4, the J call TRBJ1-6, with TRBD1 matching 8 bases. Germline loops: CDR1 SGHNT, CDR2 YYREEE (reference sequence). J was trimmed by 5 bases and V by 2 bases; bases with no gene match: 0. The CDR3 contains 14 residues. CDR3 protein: CASSLQGDNSPLHF. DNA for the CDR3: TGTGCCAGCAGCTTACAGGGGGATAATTCACCCCTCCACTTT.

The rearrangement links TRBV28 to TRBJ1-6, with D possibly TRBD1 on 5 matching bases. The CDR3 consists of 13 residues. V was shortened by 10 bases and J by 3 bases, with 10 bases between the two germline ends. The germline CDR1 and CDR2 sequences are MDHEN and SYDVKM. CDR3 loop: CATRVGYNSPLHF. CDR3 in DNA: TGTGCCACCAGGGTCGGCTATAATTCACCCCTCCACTTT.

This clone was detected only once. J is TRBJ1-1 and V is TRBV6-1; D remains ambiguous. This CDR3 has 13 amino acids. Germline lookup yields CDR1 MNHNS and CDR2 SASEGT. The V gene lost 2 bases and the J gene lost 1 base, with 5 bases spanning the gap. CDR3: CASSENRNTEAFF. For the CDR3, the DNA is TGTGCCAGCAGTGAAAACAGGAACACTGAAGCTTTCTTT.

The chain's CDR3 is CASGTDSNQPQHF. CDR3 nucleotide sequence: TGTGCTAGTGGTACAGATAGCAATCAGCCCCAGCATTTT. The chain couples TRBV12-5 to TRBJ1-5; D not certain. Trimming left V 5 bases short and J 0 bases short, with 5 bases between. The CDR3 has 13 amino acids. CDR1 is LGHNT, CDR2 FRNRAP, per germline.

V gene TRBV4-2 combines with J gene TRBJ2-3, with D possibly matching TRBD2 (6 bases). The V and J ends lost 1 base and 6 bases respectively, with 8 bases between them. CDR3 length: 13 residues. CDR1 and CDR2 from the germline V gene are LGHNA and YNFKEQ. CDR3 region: CASSQGGRDTQYF. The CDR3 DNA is TGTGCCAGCAGCCAAGGGGGGAGGGATACGCAGTATTTT.

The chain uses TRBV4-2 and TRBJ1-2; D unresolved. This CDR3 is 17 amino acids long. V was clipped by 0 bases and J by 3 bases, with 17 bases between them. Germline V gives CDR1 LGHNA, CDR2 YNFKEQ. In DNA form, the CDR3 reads TGTGCCAGCAGCCAAGATTTTTCCCAACTATTATACTATGGCTACACCTTC. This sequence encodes CASSQDFSQLLYYGYTF.

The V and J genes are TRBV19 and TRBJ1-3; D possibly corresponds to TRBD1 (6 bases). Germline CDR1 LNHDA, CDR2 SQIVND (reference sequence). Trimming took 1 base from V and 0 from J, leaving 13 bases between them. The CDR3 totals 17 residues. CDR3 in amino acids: CASSIGHREISGNTIYF. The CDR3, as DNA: TGTGCCAGTAGTATAGGTCACAGGGAGATCTCTGGAAACACCATATATTTT.

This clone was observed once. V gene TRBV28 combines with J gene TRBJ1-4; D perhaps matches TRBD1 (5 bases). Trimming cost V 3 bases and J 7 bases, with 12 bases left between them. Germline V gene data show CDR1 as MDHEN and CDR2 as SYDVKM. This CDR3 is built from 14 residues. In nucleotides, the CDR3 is TGTGCCAGCAGTTTGTCAGGGAAGGGTGAAAAACTGTTTTTT. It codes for CASSLSGKGEKLFF.

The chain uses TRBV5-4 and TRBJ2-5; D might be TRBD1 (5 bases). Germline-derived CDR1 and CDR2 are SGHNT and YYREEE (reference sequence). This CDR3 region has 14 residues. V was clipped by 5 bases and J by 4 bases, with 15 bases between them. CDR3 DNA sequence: TGTGCCAGCAGTTCCGGCCCAGGGCGAGAGACCCAGTACTTC. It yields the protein CASSSGPGRETQYF.

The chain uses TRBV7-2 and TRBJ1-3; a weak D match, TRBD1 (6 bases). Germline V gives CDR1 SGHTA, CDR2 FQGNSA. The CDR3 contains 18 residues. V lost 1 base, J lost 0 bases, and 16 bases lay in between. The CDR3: CASSLGRRGGYSGNTIYF. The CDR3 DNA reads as TGTGCCAGCAGCTTAGGGAGGAGGGGGGGTTACTCTGGAAACACCATATATTTT.